This entry lists 22 T cell receptor beta chains sequenced from one sample in a study of blood T cell repertoires in COVID-19. Measured with immunoSEQ multiplex PCR; TCRdb has only the in-frame clones, and not every one. The sample carries roughly 200,000 clones, around 88% recorded once. The sequenced sample consisted of peripheral blood. These receptors were taken from a woman aged 25 to 39 with acute or convalescent COVID-19.

CDR3 nucleotides: TGTGCCAGTAGCCGGGAATTGGGTCTCCGGGAGCTGTTTTTT. Protein sequence: CASSRELGLRELFF. The V gene is TRBV19, the J gene TRBJ2-2; possible D gene TRBD2, 5 bases. V lost 6 bases and J lost 9, with 17 bases in between. The CDR3 contains 14 residues. Germline CDR1 reads LNHDA; CDR2 reads SQIVND (reference sequence).

The V gene is TRBV24-1, the J gene TRBJ2-1; no reliable D call. Germline V gene sequence: CDR1 KGHDR, CDR2 SFDVKD. CDR3 length equals 14 residues. V was trimmed by 1 base and J by 8 bases, leaving 11 bases between them. CDR3 coding DNA: TGTGCCACCAGTGATTTCAGGTTGAAGGATGAGCAGTTCTTC. It encodes CATSDFRLKDEQFF.

The chain employs TRBV4-1 and TRBJ2-3; 8 positions match TRBD2. Germline CDR1 is MGHRA and CDR2 is YSYEKL. Trimming took 5 bases from V and 6 from J; bases not matched to a gene: 13. CDR3 length: 16 residues. The CDR3 nucleotides are TGCGCCAGCAGCGCACTGACTAGCGCCACGAGGGATACGCAGTATTTT. It translates to CASSALTSATRDTQYF.

CDR3 in amino acids: CASSLGQISSEQYF. Here the CDR3 DNA reads TGCGCCAGCAGCTTGGGACAGATCTCCTCTGAGCAGTACTTC. The chain uses TRBV5-1 and TRBJ2-7; TRBD1 is a possible D gene (5 bases). Trimming took 0 bases from V and 7 from J, leaving 14 bases between them. The CDR3 runs 14 residues. Germline loops: CDR1 SGHRS, CDR2 YFSETQ.

This chain links TRBV7-2 with TRBJ2-7, with 9 bases matching TRBD2. Trimming at V came to 9 bases and at J to 4 bases, leaving 7 bases not matched to a gene. Germline CDR1 and CDR2: SGHTA and FQGNSA. The CDR3 extends over 13 amino acids. The CDR3 loop is CASQASGKYEQYF. The CDR3 DNA reads as TGTGCCAGTCAGGCTAGCGGGAAATACGAGCAGTACTTC.

V usage is TRBV5-1 and J usage is TRBJ1-6, with 7 bases that match TRBD1. The CDR3 contains 14 residues. V gave up 0 bases and J gave up 10 bases; unmatched junction bases: 4. Germline CDR1 SGHRS, CDR2 YFSETQ. The CDR3 region has the DNA TGCGCCAGCAGCTTGGACAGGGGTGACTCACCCCTCCACTTT. The encoded protein is CASSLDRGDSPLHF. The full variable domain, rest sourced from reference TRBV5-1 and TRBJ1-6, is KAGVTQTPRYLIKTRGQQVTLSCSPISGHRSVSWYQQTPGQGLQFLFEYFSETQRNKGNFPGRFSGRQFSNSRSEMNVSTLELGDSALYLCASSLDRGDSPLHFGNGTRLTVT.

The V call is TRBV20-1, the J call TRBJ2-7, with D perhaps TRBD2 (5 bases). Trimming took 3 bases from V and 6 from J, leaving 18 bases between them. The CDR3 extends over 14 amino acids. Germline CDR1 reads DFQATT; CDR2 reads SNEGSKA (reference sequence). CDR3 sequence (DNA): TGCAGTGCTAGTACGGCAGGACTCTACGGCGAGCAGTACTTC. Its protein product is CSASTAGLYGEQYF.

This sequence joins TRBV18 and TRBJ2-2, with D unclear. Germline V CDR1 and CDR2: KGHSH, LQKENI. V dropped 3 bases and J dropped 1 base, with 3 bases sitting between them. The CDR3 consists of 13 residues. As DNA, the CDR3 is TGTGCCAGCTCACCCGTGAACACCGGGGAGCTGTTTTTT. This sequence encodes CASSPVNTGELFF.

This rearrangement joins TRBV5-1 to TRBJ2-7; maybe TRBD1 (5 bases). The germline CDR1 and CDR2 sequences are SGHRS and YFSETQ. The CDR3 has 13 residues. The V gene lost 7 bases and the J gene lost 3 bases, with 14 bases spanning the gap. The CDR3 sequence: CASLTGQYYEQYF. CDR3 nucleotides: TGCGCCAGCCTTACAGGTCAGTACTACGAGCAGTACTTC.

V usage is TRBV7-7 and J usage is TRBJ2-2, with D possibly being TRBD1 (5 bases). CDR3 size: 13 residues. From germline, CDR1 is SSHAT and CDR2 FNYEAQ (reference sequence). The CDR3 bases are TGTGCGATCCGAAGGGGGAACACCGGGGAGCTGTTTTTT. Protein: CAIRRGNTGELFF.

The chain links TRBV2 to TRBJ2-7, with D perhaps matching TRBD1 (5 bases). With 7 bases removed from V and 5 bases from J, the gap between germline ends came to 15 bases. This CDR3 has 13 amino acids. Germline V lookup: CDR1 SNHLY, CDR2 FYNNEI. The DNA of the CDR3 is TGTGCCAGCAATCAAGGGGTACCGGACGAGCAGTACTTC. Its protein product is CASNQGVPDEQYF.

The DNA of the CDR3 is TGTGCCAGCAGTTCTGGGACTAGCGGGAGTAGGGAGCTGTTTTTT. It is translated as CASSSGTSGSRELFF. The V and J genes are TRBV27 and TRBJ2-2; TRBD2 aligns across 14 bases. Losses at the gene ends were 4 bases for V and 9 bases for J; bases not matched to a gene: 4. The CDR3 totals 15 residues. Germline V gives CDR1 MNHEY, CDR2 SMNVEV (reference sequence).

The chain carries TRBV28 and TRBJ1-6; D is possibly TRBD1 (5 bases). V was cut by 3 bases and J by 2 bases, with 5 bases left in between. The CDR3 has 14 residues. Germline V lookup: CDR1 MDHEN, CDR2 SYDVKM. DNA for the CDR3: TGTGCCAGCAGTTTGACAGCCTATAATTCACCCCTCCACTTT. Residues: CASSLTAYNSPLHF.

This sequence joins TRBV14 and TRBJ2-7, with a tentative D call TRBD1 (6 bases). Germline V gene lookup returns CDR1 SGHDN and CDR2 FVKESK. This CDR3 is 15 amino acids long. Trimming left V 4 bases short and J 6 bases short, with 19 bases between. The CDR3 region is CASSLSAGALGEQYF. CDR3 nucleotides: TGTGCCAGCAGCCTATCCGCAGGGGCGTTAGGCGAGCAGTACTTC.

The chain is built from TRBV19 and TRBJ1-5; 7 nucleotides line up with TRBD1. The germline V gene has CDR1 LNHDA and CDR2 SQIVND (reference sequence). The trim removed 0 bases at V and 2 bases at J, leaving 7 bases unmatched. The CDR3 is 17 amino acids. CDR3 sequence: CASSIDLSGGGNQPQHF. Written as DNA, the CDR3 is TGTGCCAGTAGTATAGATTTGTCAGGGGGAGGCAATCAGCCCCAGCATTTT.

V usage is TRBV5-1 and J usage is TRBJ2-3, with D tentatively TRBD2 (6 bases). The ends were cut back, 0 bases at V and 4 bases at J, with 9 bases in the middle. Germline lookup yields CDR1 SGHRS and CDR2 YFSETQ. The CDR3 is 14 residues long. CDR3 in amino acids: CASSLAGGADTQYF. CDR3 nucleotides: TGCGCCAGCAGCTTGGCCGGGGGTGCAGATACGCAGTATTTT.

This clone has a single count. The chain combines TRBV28 with TRBJ2-2; TRBD1 matches at 7 bases. This CDR3 has 15 amino acids. The junction had 3 bases not matched to a gene; V was cut back by 4 bases and J by 1 base. Germline CDR1 and CDR2: MDHEN and SYDVKM. In nucleotides, the CDR3 is TGTGCCAGCAGTTCCGGGACAGAGAACACCGGGGAGCTGTTTTTT. Encoded protein: CASSSGTENTGELFF.

CDR3 bases: TGCAGCGCCGGGACAGGGGGCGCGTATGGCTACACCTTC. The encoded protein is CSAGTGGAYGYTF. This sequence joins TRBV29-1 and TRBJ1-2; 12 nucleotides line up with TRBD1. With 7 bases clipped from V and 5 bases from J, the junction kept 5 bases outside the gene matches. Germline values: CDR1 SQVTM, CDR2 ANQGSEA. CDR3 length: 13 residues.

This chain connects TRBV2 to TRBJ1-6, with D unclear. CDR3 size: 14 residues. The germline V gene encodes CDR1 SNHLY and CDR2 FYNNEI. Trimming pared 4 bases from V and 9 bases from J, leaving 13 bases between. CDR3 nucleotide sequence: TGTGCCAGCAGTGCAGACGGCGGCAGTTCACCCCTCCACTTT. Protein: CASSADGGSSPLHF. Full variable domain (rest looked up from reference TRBV2 and TRBJ1-6): EPEVTQTPSHQVTQMGQEVILRCVPISNHLYFYWYRQILGQKVEFLVSFYNNEISEKSEIFDDQFSVERPDGSNFTLKIRSTKLEDSAMYFCASSADGGSSPLHFGNGTRLTVT.

This clone appeared a few times. The CDR3 DNA follows: TGTGCCAGCAGCTTAGGGGGGGGCCCCCTCGGGGATACGCAGTATTTT. Amino acid sequence: CASSLGGGPLGDTQYF. The rearrangement links TRBV11-3 to TRBJ2-3; possible D gene TRBD2, 7 bases. CDR1 is SGHNT, CDR2 YENEEA, per germline. Trimming removed 1 base from V and 6 bases from J, with 17 bases in between. The CDR3 contains 16 residues.

The J gene is TRBJ2-2, the V gene TRBV30, with D perhaps matching TRBD2 (6 bases). Germline-derived CDR1 and CDR2 are GTSNPN and SVGIG (reference sequence). V dropped 3 bases and J dropped 1 base, with 9 bases sitting between them. This CDR3 is built from 14 residues. Written as DNA, the CDR3 is TGTGCCTGGAGCCGGGACTTGAACACCGGGGAGCTGTTTTTT. Its protein product is CAWSRDLNTGELFF.

The chain employs TRBV6-5 and TRBJ2-7, with D perhaps TRBD2 (5 bases). V was trimmed by 6 bases and J by 3 bases, leaving 15 bases between them. The germline V gene encodes CDR1 MNHEY and CDR2 SVGAGI. The CDR3 length is 14 residues. The CDR3 loop reads CASREDARGYEQYF. The CDR3 DNA is TGTGCCAGCAGGGAGGACGCGCGTGGCTACGAGCAGTACTTC.